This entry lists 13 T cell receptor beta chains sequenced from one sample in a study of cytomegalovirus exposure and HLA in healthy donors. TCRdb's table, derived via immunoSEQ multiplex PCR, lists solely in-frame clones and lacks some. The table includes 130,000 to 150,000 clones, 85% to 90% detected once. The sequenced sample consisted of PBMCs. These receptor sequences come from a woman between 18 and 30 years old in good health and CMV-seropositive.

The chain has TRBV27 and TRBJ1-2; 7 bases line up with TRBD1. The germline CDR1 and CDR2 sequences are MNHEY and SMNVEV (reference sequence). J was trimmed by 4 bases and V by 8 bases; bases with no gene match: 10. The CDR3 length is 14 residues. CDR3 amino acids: CASYRQGRPYGYTF. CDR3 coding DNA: TGTGCCAGCTACCGACAGGGCCGCCCCTATGGCTACACCTTC.

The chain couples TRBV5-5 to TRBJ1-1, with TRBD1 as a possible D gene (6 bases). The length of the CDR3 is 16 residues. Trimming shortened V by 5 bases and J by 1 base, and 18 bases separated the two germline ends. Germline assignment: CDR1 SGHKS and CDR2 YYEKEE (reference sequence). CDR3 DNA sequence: TGTGCCAGCAGACCGCGCTACACGGACAGGAACACTGAAGCTTTCTTT. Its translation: CASRPRYTDRNTEAFF.

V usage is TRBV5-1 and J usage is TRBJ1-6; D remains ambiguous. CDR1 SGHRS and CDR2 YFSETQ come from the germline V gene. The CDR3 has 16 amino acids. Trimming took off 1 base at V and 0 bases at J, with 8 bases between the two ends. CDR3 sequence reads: CASSLSTSSYNSPLHF. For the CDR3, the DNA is TGCGCCAGCAGCTTGTCAACGAGCTCCTATAATTCACCCCTCCACTTT.

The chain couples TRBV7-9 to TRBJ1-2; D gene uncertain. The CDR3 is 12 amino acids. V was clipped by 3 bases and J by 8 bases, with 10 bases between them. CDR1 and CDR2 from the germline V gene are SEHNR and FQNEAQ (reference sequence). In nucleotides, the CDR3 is TGTGCCAGCAGCTTCAGCAGCGGCGGCTACACCTTC. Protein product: CASSFSSGGYTF.

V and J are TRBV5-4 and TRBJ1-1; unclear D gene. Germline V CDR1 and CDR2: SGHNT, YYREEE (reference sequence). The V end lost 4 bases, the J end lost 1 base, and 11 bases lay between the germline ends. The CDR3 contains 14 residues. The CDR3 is CASSPGEGNTEAFF. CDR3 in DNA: TGTGCCAGCAGCCCCGGGGAGGGGAACACTGAAGCTTTCTTT.

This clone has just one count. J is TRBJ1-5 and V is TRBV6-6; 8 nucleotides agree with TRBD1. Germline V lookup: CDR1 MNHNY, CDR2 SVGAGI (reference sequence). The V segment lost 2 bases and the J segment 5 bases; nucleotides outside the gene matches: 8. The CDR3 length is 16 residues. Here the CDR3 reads CASSYRQGILYQPQHF. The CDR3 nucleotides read TGTGCCAGCAGTTACCGACAGGGGATTTTATATCAGCCCCAGCATTTT.

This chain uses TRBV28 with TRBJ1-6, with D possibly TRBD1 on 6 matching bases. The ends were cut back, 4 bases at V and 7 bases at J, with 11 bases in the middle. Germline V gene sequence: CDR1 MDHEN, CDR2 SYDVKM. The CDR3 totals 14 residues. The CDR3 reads CASSSGTRNSPLHF. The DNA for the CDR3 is TGTGCCAGCAGTTCCGGGACAAGAAATTCACCCCTCCACTTT.

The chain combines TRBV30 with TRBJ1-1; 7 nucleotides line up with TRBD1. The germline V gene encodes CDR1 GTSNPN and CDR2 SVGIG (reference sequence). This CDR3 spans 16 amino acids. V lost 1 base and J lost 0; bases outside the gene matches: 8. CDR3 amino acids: CAWSDGQELMNTEAFF. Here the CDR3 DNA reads TGTGCCTGGAGTGACGGACAGGAACTAATGAACACTGAAGCTTTCTTT.

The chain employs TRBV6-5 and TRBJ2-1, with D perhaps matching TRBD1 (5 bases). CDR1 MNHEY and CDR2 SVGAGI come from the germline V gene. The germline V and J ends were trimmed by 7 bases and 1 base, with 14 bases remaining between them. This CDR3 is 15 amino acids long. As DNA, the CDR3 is TGTGCCAGCACCGAAAGGACACCATCCTACAATGAGCAGTTCTTC. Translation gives CASTERTPSYNEQFF.

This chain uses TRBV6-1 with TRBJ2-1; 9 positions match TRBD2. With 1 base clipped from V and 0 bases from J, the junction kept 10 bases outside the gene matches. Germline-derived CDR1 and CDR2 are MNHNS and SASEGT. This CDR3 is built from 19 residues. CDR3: CASSEGPSGAESSYNEQFF. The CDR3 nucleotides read TGTGCCAGCAGTGAAGGGCCTAGCGGGGCGGAGAGCTCCTACAATGAGCAGTTCTTC.

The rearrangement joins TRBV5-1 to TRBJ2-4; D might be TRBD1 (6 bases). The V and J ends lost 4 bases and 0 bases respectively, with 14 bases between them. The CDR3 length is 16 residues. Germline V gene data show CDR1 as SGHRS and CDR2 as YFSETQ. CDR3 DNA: TGCGCCAGCAGCCAATCGACAGGAATAGCCAAAAACATTCAGTACTTC. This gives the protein CASSQSTGIAKNIQYF.

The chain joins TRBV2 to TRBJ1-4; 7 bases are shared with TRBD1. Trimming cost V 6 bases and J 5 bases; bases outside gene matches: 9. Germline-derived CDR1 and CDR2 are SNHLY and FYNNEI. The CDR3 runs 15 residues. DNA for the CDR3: TGTGCCAGCAGGGATCCGGGACAGATCAATGAAAAACTGTTTTTT. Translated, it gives CASRDPGQINEKLFF.

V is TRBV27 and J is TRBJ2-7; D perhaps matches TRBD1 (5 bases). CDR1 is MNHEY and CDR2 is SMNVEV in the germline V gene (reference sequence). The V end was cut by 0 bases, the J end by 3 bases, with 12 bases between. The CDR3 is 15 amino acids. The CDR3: CASSLSGRVVYEQYF. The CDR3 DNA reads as TGTGCCAGCAGTTTATCTGGCAGGGTGGTCTACGAGCAGTACTTC.